Here is one T cell receptor beta chain with its context. Its target is unknown. Deletions cut 0 bases from V and 5 bases from J, with 13 bases between. Germline V gene data show CDR1 as SQVTM and CDR2 as ANQGSEA. This CDR3 has 15 amino acids. The sample comes from a study of long-term antiretroviral therapy in people with HIV. Study results and caveats: Repertoires from HIV showed CDR3 length ranges narrower than those of controls. Clonotypes expanded prior to ART showed repertoire dominance at all sampled time points.

Version v3.0 of the immunoSEQ assay was performed at survey level. The table came from immunoSEQ multiplex PCR; TCRdb's copy has only in-frame clones and leaves some out. The table has tens of thousands of clones, about 82% seen once. No donor had fewer than one pre-ART PBMC sample or fewer than two post-ART PBMC samples. This sample comprised unsorted PBMCs, obtained 1.3 years after starting antiretroviral therapy. J is TRBJ2-2 and V is TRBV29-1, with D possibly TRBD2 on 6 matching bases. This TCR was recovered from a man aged 55 to 70 with HIV. The DNA for the CDR3 is TGCAGCGTTGAAGATCGCGGGGCTGGGACCGGGGAGCTGTTTTTT. Its protein product is CSVEDRGAGTGELFF.